This T cell receptor (beta chain) stems from a study of T-cell memory formation after mild COVID-19. TCRdb called the 5' RACE reads again in MiXCR, with one record for every CDR3 protein. The sample includes roughly 180,000 distinct CDR3 sequences, around 10% of them seen just once. In its sample, this clonotype was seen a few times. V lost 4 bases and J lost 2, with 11 bases in between. The CDR3 is made up of 14 amino acids. This TCR was recovered from a man between 18 and 35 years old who had mild COVID-19 (a few samples of this study predate the infection). Cell type and time point are not known. The sample was PBMCs or a T cell subset sorted from them (not recorded which). V usage is TRBV12-3 or TRBV12-4 and J usage is TRBJ1-2, with unresolved D. The CDR3 DNA reads as TGTGCCAGCAGTTCATCAGGATCCAACTATGGCTACACCTTC. Translating gives CASSSSGSNYGYTF.